These 10 T cell receptor beta chains were all obtained from the same sample, sequenced in a study of beta chain features in type 1 diabetes. The study reverse transcribed the entire isolated RNA, so it sequenced expressed TCRB transcripts. TCRdb keeps only in-frame clones here, not all; method: immunoSEQ multiplex PCR. The sample holds approximately 15,000 clones; less than 85% are singletons and the top ten take 0.31%. Study-wide results and caveats: Researchers report that Type 1 diabetes patients had moderately but significantly shorter TCRB CDR3s across all four CD4+ subsets.

For these TCRs, the target antigens are not known. Sequenced input: stem cell memory CD4+ T cells from blood. Receptors originate from a woman aged 18-29 years with type 1 diabetes.

The chain combines TRBV27 with TRBJ1-2, with 7 nucleotides matching TRBD1. Germline V gene data show CDR1 as MNHEY and CDR2 as SMNVEV (reference sequence). This CDR3 is built from 15 residues. The V and J ends lost 3 bases and 2 bases, in that order; junction bases with no gene match: 6. This CDR3 reads CASSFTGEPNYGYTF. In DNA form, the CDR3 reads TGTGCCAGCAGTTTTACAGGGGAACCCAACTATGGCTACACCTTC.

The CDR3 here is CASTGSGSYNEQFF. The CDR3 bases are TGTGCCAGCACCGGTAGCGGTTCTTACAATGAGCAGTTCTTC. The V and J genes are TRBV27 and TRBJ2-1; possibly TRBD2 for D (6 bases). V was pared by 7 bases and J by 4 bases, with 14 bases between. CDR1 is MNHEY, CDR2 SMNVEV, per germline (reference sequence). The CDR3 consists of 14 residues.

This clone was counted only a few times. This chain uses TRBV5-1 with TRBJ2-2, with D hard to call. V was shortened by 0 bases and J by 5 bases, with 8 bases between the two germline ends. The CDR3 contains 14 residues. Per the germline V gene, CDR1 is SGHRS and CDR2 is YFSETQ. The CDR3 sequence: CASSLVGRTGELFF. CDR3 bases: TGCGCCAGCAGCTTGGTTGGTAGAACCGGGGAGCTGTTTTTT.

The V and J genes are TRBV7-9 and TRBJ2-1; 7 bases are shared with TRBD2. Looked up from germline, CDR1 is SEHNR and CDR2 is FQNEAQ (reference sequence). With V trimmed by 1 base and J by 3 bases, 9 bases remained unmatched. This CDR3 contains 17 residues. CDR3 DNA: TGTGCCAGCAGCTTAGGTCCTGCTAGCGGCGTCTACAATGAGCAGTTCTTC. Translation gives CASSLGPASGVYNEQFF.

The rearrangement links TRBV7-9 to TRBJ2-3, with a weak D call TRBD1 (5 bases). The CDR3 extends over 16 amino acids. From germline, CDR1 is SEHNR and CDR2 FQNEAQ (reference sequence). The germline V and J ends were trimmed by 7 bases and 2 bases, with 19 bases remaining between them. CDR3 amino acids: CASTTTAALNTDTQYF. DNA for the CDR3: TGTGCCAGCACAACGACAGCAGCACTTAACACAGATACGCAGTATTTT.

This chain joins TRBV7-2 and TRBJ2-3; 9 nucleotides match TRBD2. Trimming at V came to 5 bases and at J to 5 bases, leaving 8 bases not matched to a gene. The CDR3 consists of 15 residues. Germline-derived CDR1 and CDR2 are SGHTA and FQGNSA. Here the CDR3 reads CASSPGLATVDTQYF. The CDR3 nucleotides read TGTGCCAGCAGCCCGGGACTAGCTACCGTAGATACGCAGTATTTT.

The chain employs TRBV28 and TRBJ2-7, with 7 bases that match TRBD1. The CDR3 covers 12 residues. The V gene's germline CDR1 is MDHEN and CDR2 SYDVKM. The ends lost 6 bases at V and 12 bases at J; junction bases unmatched: 11. The CDR3 sequence: CASSEKDRVRYF. The CDR3 region has the DNA TGTGCCAGCAGCGAAAAAGACAGGGTGAGGTACTTC. The full variable domain, rest sourced from reference TRBV28 and TRBJ2-7, is DVKVTQSSRYLVKRTGEKVFLECVQDMDHENMFWYRQDPGLGLRLIYFSYDVKMKEKGDIPEGYSVSREKKERFSLILESASTNQTSMYLCASSEKDRVRYFGPGTRLTVT.

The chain is built from TRBV11-2 and TRBJ2-1, with D perhaps TRBD2 (5 bases). This CDR3 is 13 amino acids long. Germline values: CDR1 SGHAT, CDR2 FQNNGV. V was clipped by 5 bases and J by 6 bases, with 11 bases between them. Written as DNA, the CDR3 is TGTGCCAGCAGCCGAGGGTTGGTCAATGAGCAGTTCTTC. Translating it yields CASSRGLVNEQFF.

The J gene is TRBJ2-7, the V gene TRBV5-5; tentatively, D is TRBD2 (5 bases). This CDR3 contains 14 residues. V was clipped by 2 bases and J by 4 bases, with 13 bases between them. Per germline, CDR1 SGHKS and CDR2 YYEKEE (reference sequence). The DNA for the CDR3 is TGTGCCAGCAGCTTCTTCGGGGTGAGTTACGAGCAGTACGTC. Protein sequence: CASSFFGVSYEQYV.

This chain links TRBV5-1 with TRBJ2-3, with 10 bases aligning to TRBD2. This CDR3 contains 15 residues. Losses at the gene ends were 5 bases for V and 6 bases for J; bases not matched to a gene: 9. Germline V gene sequence: CDR1 SGHRS, CDR2 YFSETQ. CDR3 coding DNA: TGCGCCAGCAGAGGACTAGCGGTAGCGGTGGATACGCAGTATTTT. This encodes CASRGLAVAVDTQYF.